This note documents a single T cell receptor beta chain sequence. This entry is derived from a study of OX40 agonist ivuxolimab in advanced cancers. V lost 5 bases and J lost 2, with 9 bases in between. Per germline, CDR1 MNHEY and CDR2 SMNVEV (reference sequence). The length of the CDR3 is 13 residues. Clones were read by immunoSEQ multiplex PCR, and TCRdb kept only the in-frame ones, dropping some. Of 30,000 to 45,000 clones listed, roughly 77% are singletons. The origin of this receptor is an adult with an advanced solid tumor such as melanoma, head and neck, liver or kidney cancer. This rearrangement joins TRBV27 to TRBJ1-2, with D hard to call. The specimen comprised CD4+ or CD8+ T cells sorted from blood, sampled in a trial of the OX40 agonist ivuxolimab. The CDR3 nucleotides are TGTGCCAGCAGTCAGCAGGAAAACTATGGCTACACCTTC. Translating it yields CASSQQENYGYTF.